These T cell receptor beta chains were read from a single sample in a study of neurological immune-mediated disorders. TCRdb fed the 5' RACE reads into MiXCR, producing one record per CDR3 protein. The sample yields 77,000 or so distinct CDR3 sequences, about 9% seen once. Specimen: PBMCs. All receptors come from a man aged 50-60 years in good health. The CDR3 runs from the conserved cysteine through the conserved F or W. The order of the fields is clone size, V gene, J gene, D gene, CDR3 protein, CDR3 DNA. A D gene is named only where the DNA matches it firmly. Part of the rows lack a size; the others show once, few, many or a class for expanded clones.

many	TRBV27	TRBJ2-3	TRBD2	CASSASGTSGGARDTQYF	TGTGCCAGCAGTGCCTCCGGGACTAGCGGGGGGGCCAGAGATACGCAGTATTTT
many	TRBV6-6	TRBJ1-2	-	CASSQTENYGYTF	TGTGCCAGCAGCCAGACAGAGAACTATGGCTACACCTTC
many	TRBV2	TRBJ1-5	-	CASSEALENQPQHF	TGTGCCAGCAGTGAAGCGCTAGAAAATCAGCCCCAGCATTTT
many	TRBV14	TRBJ2-2	TRBD2	CASSNGGASGELFF	TGTGCCAGCAGCAACGGGGGGGCGTCCGGGGAGCTGTTTTTT
many	TRBV4-2	TRBJ2-2	TRBD2	CASSHRPSGKIDTGELFF	TGTGCCAGCAGCCACCGTCCTAGCGGGAAAATCGACACCGGGGAGCTGTTTTTT
many	TRBV2	TRBJ2-1	TRBD1	CASSEARTGTLGEQFF	TGTGCCAGCAGTGAAGCTCGGACAGGGACCTTGGGTGAGCAGTTCTTC
many	TRBV20-1	TRBJ2-7	TRBD2	CSANPGTSGRYEQYF	TGCAGTGCTAATCCCGGGACTAGCGGGAGGTACGAGCAGTACTTC
many	TRBV7-2	TRBJ2-3	TRBD2	CASSLASGAIPITQYF	TGTGCCAGCAGCTTAGCCAGCGGGGCAATTCCTATTACGCAGTATTTT
many	TRBV7-2	TRBJ1-3	TRBD1	CASSLSGGTGNTIYF	TGTGCCAGCAGCTTATCAGGGGGAACTGGAAACACCATATATTTT
many	TRBV7-2	TRBJ2-3	-	CASSLGGQVTDTQYF	TGTGCCAGCAGCTTGGGGGGGCAAGTTACAGATACGCAGTATTTT
many	TRBV6-2/TRBV6-3	TRBJ2-1	-	CASSYSTVVRYEQFF	TGTGCCAGCAGTTACTCGACGGTAGTCCGGTATGAGCAGTTCTTC
many	TRBV1	TRBJ1-1	-	CTSSQESGAFF	TGCACCAGCAGCCAAGAGTCGGGGGCTTTCTTT
-	TRBV7-2	TRBJ2-1	-	CASSLMGTVSTYNEQFF	TGTGCCAGCAGCTTAATGGGGACGGTCTCCACCTACAATGAGCAGTTCTTC
many	TRBV12-3/TRBV12-4	TRBJ2-7	TRBD2	CASSFQRETYEQYF	TGTGCCAGCAGTTTTCAGCGGGAGACCTACGAGCAGTACTTC
many	TRBV7-2	TRBJ1-2	TRBD1	CASSLGTGGYGYTF	TGTGCCAGCAGCTTAGGGACAGGGGGCTATGGCTACACCTTC
many	TRBV7-2	TRBJ1-5	-	CASSQEARQPQHF	TGTGCCAGCAGCCAAGAGGCCCGACAGCCCCAGCATTTT
many	TRBV5-1	TRBJ2-6	TRBD1	CASSLGQGQGGANVLTF	TGCGCCAGCAGCTTGGGACAGGGCCAAGGTGGGGCCAACGTCCTGACTTTC
many	TRBV7-9	TRBJ2-3	-	CASSTVQGFADTQYF	TGTGCCAGCAGCACGGTACAGGGATTCGCAGATACGCAGTATTTT
many	TRBV29-1	TRBJ2-6	TRBD2	CSARGSGLSGANVLTF	TGCAGCGCTAGGGGTAGCGGGCTCTCTGGGGCCAACGTCCTGACTTTC
many	TRBV4-2	TRBJ2-1	TRBD2	CASSQTGTSAFHEQFF	TGTGCCAGCAGCCAAACCGGGACTAGCGCCTTCCATGAGCAGTTCTTC
many	TRBV6-2/TRBV6-3	TRBJ1-5	-	CASSYSGGVSNQPQHF	TGTGCCAGCAGTTACTCAGGAGGGGTTAGCAATCAGCCCCAGCATTTT
many	TRBV9	TRBJ2-2	-	CASSATTANTGELFF	TGTGCCAGCAGCGCAACGACAGCGAACACCGGGGAGCTGTTTTTT
many	TRBV29-1	TRBJ2-7	TRBD2	CSVEGGRVGTYEQYF	TGCAGCGTTGAAGGAGGGAGGGTAGGAACCTACGAGCAGTACTTC
many	TRBV15	TRBJ1-6	TRBD1	CATSIPGTEDNSPLHF	TGTGCCACCAGCATCCCCGGGACAGAAGATAATTCACCCCTCCACTTT
few	TRBV6-6	TRBJ1-5	-	CASSLRTSNQPQHF	TGTGCCAGCAGTTTAAGGACTAGCAATCAGCCCCAGCATTTT
few	TRBV5-1	TRBJ2-1	TRBD2	CASSGGLAERNEQFF	TGCGCCAGCAGCGGGGGACTAGCGGAGCGCAATGAGCAGTTCTTC
many	TRBV5-1	TRBJ2-1	-	CASSGTLGFPDEQFF	TGCGCCAGCAGCGGGACCCTAGGTTTCCCGGATGAGCAGTTCTTC
many	TRBV27	TRBJ1-4	-	CASSFSQPTGTVNEKLFF	TGTGCCAGCAGTTTCTCCCAGCCCACCGGGACGGTGAATGAAAAACTGTTTTTT
many	TRBV10-3	TRBJ2-3	TRBD2	CAISVLAGRTDTQYF	TGTGCCATCAGTGTACTAGCGGGGAGAACAGATACGCAGTATTTT
many	TRBV6-6	TRBJ1-1	TRBD1	CASSRTGTEAFF	TGTGCCAGCAGTCGGACAGGCACTGAAGCTTTCTTT
many	TRBV7-9	TRBJ2-1	-	CASSLATGWDNEQFF	TGTGCCAGCAGCTTAGCAACAGGGTGGGACAATGAGCAGTTCTTC
many	TRBV7-8	TRBJ2-1	-	CASSLAAFVGGGNEQFF	TGTGCCAGCAGCTTAGCAGCTTTTGTGGGAGGGGGCAATGAGCAGTTCTTC
many	TRBV12-3/TRBV12-4	TRBJ1-1	-	CASTLQGMNTEAFF	TGTGCCAGCACTTTACAGGGTATGAACACTGAAGCTTTCTTT
many	TRBV24-1	TRBJ2-7	-	CATGTDYEQYF	TGTGCCACCGGGACTGACTACGAGCAGTACTTC
many	TRBV3-1	TRBJ1-1	-	CASSQSEVVVAEAFF	TGTGCCAGCAGTCAGAGCGAGGTTGTGGTTGCTGAAGCTTTCTTT
many	TRBV20-1	TRBJ2-7	TRBD2	CSANSGGERGEQYF	TGCAGTGCTAACTCGGGAGGGGAAAGGGGAGAGCAGTACTTC
many	TRBV7-9	TRBJ1-6	TRBD1	CASSSGGAHSPLHF	TGTGCCAGCAGCTCAGGGGGTGCTCATTCACCCCTCCACTTT
many	TRBV7-2	TRBJ2-7	TRBD2	CASSFSSGGRHEQYF	TGTGCCAGCAGCTTCTCTAGCGGGGGGCGCCACGAGCAGTACTTC
many	TRBV28	TRBJ2-7	TRBD1	CASRGTALVEQYF	TGTGCCAGCAGGGGGACAGCGTTGGTCGAGCAGTACTTC
many	TRBV4-3	TRBJ2-2	-	CASSQVRPMNTGELFF	TGCGCCAGCAGCCAAGTCAGGCCTATGAACACCGGGGAGCTGTTTTTT
many	TRBV5-1	TRBJ2-2	-	CASSSQGWDTGELFF	TGCGCCAGCAGCTCTCAGGGTTGGGACACCGGGGAGCTGTTTTTT
many	TRBV15	TRBJ1-2	-	CATSRGPPQGYTF	TGTGCCACCAGCAGGGGACCGCCGCAGGGCTACACCTTC
many	TRBV29-1	TRBJ1-2	-	CSVDPSHGYTF	TGCAGCGTTGACCCGAGTCATGGCTACACCTTC
few	TRBV6-2/TRBV6-3	TRBJ1-5	-	CASSYSIDKNQPQHF	TGTGCCAGCAGTTACTCCATCGACAAAAATCAGCCCCAGCATTTT
many	TRBV4-2	TRBJ2-1	-	CASSQLTSSYNEQFF	TGTGCCAGCAGCCAATTGACTAGCTCCTACAATGAGCAGTTCTTC
few	TRBV14	TRBJ2-7	-	CASSHDRSDPTGEQYF	TGTGCCAGCAGCCATGACCGATCGGACCCGACCGGCGAGCAGTACTTC
many	TRBV5-1	TRBJ2-7	TRBD1	CASSSNTGGLILYEQYF	TGCGCCAGCAGCTCCAATACAGGGGGCCTGATCCTCTACGAGCAGTACTTC
many	TRBV12-3/TRBV12-4	TRBJ1-2	TRBD1	CASREPGQGYTF	TGTGCCAGCAGGGAACCGGGACAGGGCTACACCTTC
many	TRBV12-3/TRBV12-4	TRBJ2-7	TRBD1	CASRDRDEQYF	TGTGCCAGCCGGGACAGGGACGAGCAGTACTTC
many	TRBV30	TRBJ1-1	TRBD1	CAWTSDRGQTEAFF	TGTGCCTGGACCTCGGACAGGGGGCAAACTGAAGCTTTCTTT
many	TRBV7-9	TRBJ2-2	TRBD2	CASSRLAGVGELFF	TGTGCCAGCAGCCGACTAGCGGGAGTCGGGGAGCTGTTTTTT
-	TRBV6-6	TRBJ2-3	TRBD1	CASSPGQTSTDTQYF	TGTGCCAGCAGTCCGGGACAGACTAGCACAGATACGCAGTATTTT
many	TRBV20-1	TRBJ2-7	TRBD1	CSAPPDRGVSYEQYF	TGCAGTGCACCTCCCGACAGGGGAGTGTCCTACGAGCAGTACTTC
many	TRBV7-2	TRBJ1-5	-	CASSLDNQPQHF	TGTGCCAGCAGCTTAGACAATCAGCCCCAGCATTTT